These 8 T cell receptor beta chains originate from one sample sequenced in a study of blood T cells in healthy people across ages. A second PCR of roughly 7 to 11 cycles used a sample-barcoded 5' primer and a J-beta primer mix. TCRdb reprocessed the 5' RACE reads via MiXCR and lists one record per CDR3 protein. The sample carries approximately 360,000 distinct CDR3 sequences, roughly half recorded once. The sample comprised blood. These receptors came from a man aged 55-75 years in good health.

V usage is TRBV30 and J usage is TRBJ1-6; D may be TRBD1 (5 bases). Germline-derived CDR1 and CDR2 are GTSNPN and SVGIG (reference sequence). Trimming left V 7 bases short and J 6 bases short, with 7 bases between. The CDR3 runs 11 residues. The CDR3 region has the DNA TGTGCCTTAGGGACTAATTCACCCCTCCACTTT. Its protein product is CALGTNSPLHF. The variable domain in full, with the rest retrieved from reference TRBV30 and TRBJ1-6, is SQTIHQWPATLVQPVGSPLSLECTVEGTSNPNLYWYRQAAGRGLQLLFYSVGIGQISSEVPQNLSASRPQDRQFILSSKKLLLSDSGFYLCALGTNSPLHFGNGTRLTVT.

This rearrangement joins TRBV3-1 to TRBJ1-2; D gene uncertain. Trimming took off 0 bases at V and 2 bases at J, with 10 bases between the two ends. Germline CDR1 is LGHDT and CDR2 is YNNKEL (reference sequence). This CDR3 has 15 amino acids. CDR3 amino acids: CASSQDTMGNYGYTF. DNA for the CDR3: TGTGCCAGCAGCCAAGATACCATGGGGAACTATGGCTACACCTTC.

CDR3 region: CSVDRVDGYTF. In DNA, the CDR3 is TGCAGCGTGGACAGGGTGGATGGCTACACCTTC. The J gene is TRBJ1-2, the V gene TRBV29-1; 8 positions match TRBD1. This CDR3 comprises 11 residues. V shed 6 bases and J 6 bases; nucleotides not matched to a gene: 3. Germline V CDR1 and CDR2: SQVTM, ANQGSEA.

The rearrangement links TRBV6-2 or TRBV6-3 to TRBJ2-3, with D hard to call. Trimming took off 0 bases at V and 1 base at J, with 14 bases between the two ends. CDR3 length equals 17 residues. Germline loops: CDR1 MNHEY, CDR2 SVGEGT. The CDR3 loop reads CASSYSRPLGRTDTQYF. The CDR3, as DNA: TGTGCCAGCAGTTACTCGCGACCTCTAGGACGCACAGATACGCAGTATTTT.

The V gene is TRBV29-1, the J gene TRBJ1-2, with 10 bases identical to TRBD1. V gave up 7 bases and J gave up 8 bases; unmatched junction bases: 13. This CDR3 spans 14 amino acids. The germline V gene encodes CDR1 SQVTM and CDR2 ANQGSEA. In DNA, the CDR3 is TGCAGCGCCCTCCCTTGGGACAGGGGTTCGGGCTACACCTTC. It encodes CSALPWDRGSGYTF. Full variable domain (remainder filled in from reference TRBV29-1 and TRBJ1-2): SAVISQKPSRDICQRGTSLTIQCQVDSQVTMMFWYRQQPGQSLTLIATANQGSEATYESGFVIDKFPISRPNLTFSTLTVSNMSPEDSSIYLCSALPWDRGSGYTFGSGTRLTVV.

This clonotype has just a few counts. The V gene is TRBV20-1, the J gene TRBJ2-3; 9 bases fit TRBD1. The CDR3 extends over 16 amino acids. V was pared by 1 base and J by 1 base, with 6 bases of the junction left unmatched. Germline-derived CDR1 and CDR2 are DFQATT and SNEGSKA (reference sequence). The DNA for the CDR3 is TGCAGTGCTAGAGTTGGGACAGGGCGCGGCACAGATACGCAGTATTTT. It translates to CSARVGTGRGTDTQYF.

The table lists this clonotype with many counts. The chain uses TRBV7-3 and TRBJ1-1; 8 positions match TRBD1. The J segment lost 4 bases and the V segment lost 5 bases, leaving 6 bases of the junction unmatched. The CDR3 is 14 amino acids. CDR1 is SGHTA and CDR2 is FQGTGA in the germline V gene. CDR3: CASSTQGAGTEAFF. In DNA form, the CDR3 reads TGTGCCAGCAGCACCCAGGGGGCCGGCACTGAAGCTTTCTTT.

The V call is TRBV27, the J call TRBJ2-1, with 10 bases aligning to TRBD2. The germline V gene encodes CDR1 MNHEY and CDR2 SMNVEV (reference sequence). The CDR3 is made up of 13 amino acids. V lost 6 bases to trimming and J lost 8 bases; unmatched junction nucleotides: 4. CDR3 loop: CASSSGRVDEQFF. CDR3 DNA: TGTGCCAGCAGCAGCGGGAGGGTGGATGAGCAGTTCTTC.